Each of the 3 T cell receptor beta chains below was sequenced from the same sample in a study of Ad26.COV2.S vaccination and SARS-CoV-2 variants. Profiled with immunoSEQ multiplex PCR; TCRdb holds only in-frame clones, not every one. The table includes a few hundred thousand clones, about 90% detected once. Treatment denoted: roughly 18 received Ad26.COV2.S at low or high dose, single or two shots; about 5 received placebo; per-sample allocation not given. Sampling was done on day 63 after the first vaccine or placebo injection. The input for sequencing was peripheral blood, taken in a trial of Ad26.COV2.S vaccine versus placebo. The source of these receptors is a person aged 18-60 years who received the Ad26.COV2.S COVID-19 vaccine or a placebo.

The V gene is TRBV21-1, the J gene TRBJ1-2; the table gives TRBD1 as D, unverified against the DNA. TRBV21-1 is a recognized pseudogene. This CDR3 spans 16 amino acids. The CDR3 DNA is TGTGCCAGCAGCAACCCCAGTATAATTAAAAACTATGGCTACACCTTC. As protein: CASSNPSIIKNYGYTF.

V is TRBV10-2 and J is TRBJ1-2; 7 nucleotides agree with TRBD1. After removal of 4 bases from V and 4 bases from J, the junction contained 6 bases not matched to a gene. This CDR3 is 14 amino acids long. Germline values: CDR1 WSHSY, CDR2 SAAADI. CDR3 bases: TGCGCCAGCAGTGCCGCAGGGGGGGCCTATGGCTACACCTTC. Translated, it gives CASSAAGGAYGYTF.

This chain joins TRBV10-1 and TRBJ1-1, with D unresolved. Between the trimmed V and J ends, which lost 6 bases and 6 bases, there was a span of 17 bases. The CDR3 spans 14 residues. Per germline, CDR1 WNHNN and CDR2 SYGVQD (reference sequence). CDR3 sequence (DNA): TGCGCCAGCAGCGCGGTTAGGGCGGGCGCTGAAGCTTTCTTT. It codes for CASSAVRAGAEAFF.